One and the same sample provided the 2 T cell receptor beta chains below, sequenced in a study of blood T cell repertoires in COVID-19. The method was immunoSEQ multiplex PCR; TCRdb's version includes in-frame clones alone and lacks a portion of them. The profile shows some 190,000 clones, around 83% of them singletons. The sequenced material came from peripheral blood. These receptors were taken from an elderly woman with acute or convalescent COVID-19.

The chain employs TRBV5-6 and TRBJ1-6; no clear D gene. Germline V gene sequence: CDR1 SGHDT, CDR2 YYEEEE. The CDR3 totals 15 residues. Trimming removed 4 bases at V and 7 bases at J, with 15 bases between. CDR3 coding DNA: TGTGCCAGCAGCAGCCTCGGCGCCGGGAATTCACCCCTCCACTTT. Translating it yields CASSSLGAGNSPLHF.

The chain joins TRBV29-1 to TRBJ2-3; 9 nucleotides align to TRBD2. The V and J ends lost 7 bases and 6 bases, in that order; junction bases with no gene match: 5. The CDR3 sequence is 12 residues long. CDR1 is SQVTM, CDR2 ANQGSEA, per germline. The CDR3 protein is CSETSGFDTQYF. Here the CDR3 DNA reads TGCAGCGAAACTAGCGGGTTTGATACGCAGTATTTT.